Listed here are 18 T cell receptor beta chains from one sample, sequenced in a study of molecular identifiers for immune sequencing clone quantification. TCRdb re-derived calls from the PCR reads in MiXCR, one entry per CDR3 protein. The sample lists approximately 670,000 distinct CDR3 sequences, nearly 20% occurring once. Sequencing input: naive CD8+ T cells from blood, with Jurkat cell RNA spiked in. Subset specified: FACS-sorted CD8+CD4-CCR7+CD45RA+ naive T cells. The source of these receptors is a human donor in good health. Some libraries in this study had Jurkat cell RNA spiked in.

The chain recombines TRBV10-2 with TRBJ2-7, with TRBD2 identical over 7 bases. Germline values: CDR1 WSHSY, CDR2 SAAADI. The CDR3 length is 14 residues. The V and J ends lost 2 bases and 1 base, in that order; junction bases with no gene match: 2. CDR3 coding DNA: TGCGCCAGCAGTGAGAGCGGGGTATCCTACGAGCAGTACTTC. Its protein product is CASSESGVSYEQYF.

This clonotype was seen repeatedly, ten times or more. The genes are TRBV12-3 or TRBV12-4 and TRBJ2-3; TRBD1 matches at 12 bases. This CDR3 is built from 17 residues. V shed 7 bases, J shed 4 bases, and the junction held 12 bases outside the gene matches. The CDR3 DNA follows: TGTGCCAGCACTTTCGGGACAGGGGGCATGGGGGCAGATACGCAGTATTTT. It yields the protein CASTFGTGGMGADTQYF.

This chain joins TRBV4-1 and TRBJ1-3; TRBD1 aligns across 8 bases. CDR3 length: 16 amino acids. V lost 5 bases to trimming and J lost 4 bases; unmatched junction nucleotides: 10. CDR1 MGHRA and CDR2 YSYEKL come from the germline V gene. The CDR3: CASSYPTGTGGNTIYF. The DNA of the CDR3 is TGCGCCAGCAGCTACCCAACCGGGACAGGAGGAAACACCATATATTTT.

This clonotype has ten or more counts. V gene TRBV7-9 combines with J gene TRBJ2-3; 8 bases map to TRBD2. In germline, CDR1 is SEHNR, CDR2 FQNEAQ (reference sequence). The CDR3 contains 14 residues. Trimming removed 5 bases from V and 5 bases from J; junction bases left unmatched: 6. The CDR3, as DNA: TGTGCCAGCAGCAAGGGACTAGAGGTAGATACGCAGTATTTT. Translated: CASSKGLEVDTQYF. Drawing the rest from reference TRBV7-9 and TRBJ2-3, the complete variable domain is DTGVSQNPRHKITKRGQNVTFRCDPISEHNRLYWYRQTLGQGPEFLTYFQNEAQLEKSRLLSDRFSAERPKGSFSTLEIQRTEQGDSAMYLCASSKGLEVDTQYFGPGTRLTVL.

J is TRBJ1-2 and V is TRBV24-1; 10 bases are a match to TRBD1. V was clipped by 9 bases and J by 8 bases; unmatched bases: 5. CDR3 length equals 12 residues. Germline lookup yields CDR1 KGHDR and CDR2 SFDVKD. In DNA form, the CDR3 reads TGTGCCACCGAAGGACAGGGGGACGGCTACACCTTC. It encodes CATEGQGDGYTF.

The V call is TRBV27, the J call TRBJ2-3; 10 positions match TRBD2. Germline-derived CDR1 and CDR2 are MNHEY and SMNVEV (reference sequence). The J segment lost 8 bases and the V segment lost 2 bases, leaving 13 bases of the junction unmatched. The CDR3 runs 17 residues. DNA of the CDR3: TGTGCCAGCAGTTTACTAGCTCGGACTAGCGGATCTGGTACGCAGTATTTT. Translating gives CASSLLARTSGSGTQYF.

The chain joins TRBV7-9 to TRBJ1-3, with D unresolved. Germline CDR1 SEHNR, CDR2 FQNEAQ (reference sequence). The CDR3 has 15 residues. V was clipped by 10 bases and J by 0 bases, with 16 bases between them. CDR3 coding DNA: TGTGCCACGTTGAGCCGGCCCGACTCTGGAAACACCATATATTTT. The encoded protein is CATLSRPDSGNTIYF.

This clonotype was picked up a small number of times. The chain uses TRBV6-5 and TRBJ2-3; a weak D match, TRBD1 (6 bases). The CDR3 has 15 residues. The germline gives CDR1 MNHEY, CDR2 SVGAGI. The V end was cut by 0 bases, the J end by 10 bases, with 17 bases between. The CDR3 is CASSYSTGFGSPQYF. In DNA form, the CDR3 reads TGTGCCAGCAGTTACTCCACAGGGTTTGGTTCACCGCAGTATTTT.

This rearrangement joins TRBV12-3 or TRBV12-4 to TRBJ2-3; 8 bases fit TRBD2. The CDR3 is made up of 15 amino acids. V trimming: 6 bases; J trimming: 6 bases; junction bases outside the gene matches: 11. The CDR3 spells CASSGIGGASDTQYF. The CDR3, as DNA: TGTGCCAGCAGCGGGATCGGGGGGGCATCTGATACGCAGTATTTT.

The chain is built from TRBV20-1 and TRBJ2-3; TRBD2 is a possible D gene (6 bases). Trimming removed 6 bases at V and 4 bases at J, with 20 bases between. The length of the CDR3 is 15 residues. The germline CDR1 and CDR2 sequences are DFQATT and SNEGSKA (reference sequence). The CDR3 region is CSAIGTPDRADTQYF. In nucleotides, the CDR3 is TGCAGTGCGATAGGGACTCCCGATCGCGCAGATACGCAGTATTTT.

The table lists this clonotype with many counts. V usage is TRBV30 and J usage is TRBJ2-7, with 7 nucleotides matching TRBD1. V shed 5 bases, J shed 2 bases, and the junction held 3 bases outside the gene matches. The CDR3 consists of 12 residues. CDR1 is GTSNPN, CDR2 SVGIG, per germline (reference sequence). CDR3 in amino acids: CAWQGQTYEQYF. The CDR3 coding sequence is TGTGCCTGGCAGGGACAGACCTACGAGCAGTACTTC.

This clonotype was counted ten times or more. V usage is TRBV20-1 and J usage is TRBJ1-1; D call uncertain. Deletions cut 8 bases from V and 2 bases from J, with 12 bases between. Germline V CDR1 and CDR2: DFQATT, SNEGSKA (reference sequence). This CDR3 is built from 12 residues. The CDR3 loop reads CSSETLNTEAFF. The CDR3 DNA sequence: TGCAGTTCCGAGACCCTTAACACTGAAGCTTTCTTT.

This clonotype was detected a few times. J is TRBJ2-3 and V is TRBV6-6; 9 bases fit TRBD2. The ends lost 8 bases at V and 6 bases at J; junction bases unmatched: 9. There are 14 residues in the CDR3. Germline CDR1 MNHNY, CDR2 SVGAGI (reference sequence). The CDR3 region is CASSDSGSSDTQYF. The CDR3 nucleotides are TGTGCCAGCTCCGATAGCGGGAGTTCGGATACGCAGTATTTT.

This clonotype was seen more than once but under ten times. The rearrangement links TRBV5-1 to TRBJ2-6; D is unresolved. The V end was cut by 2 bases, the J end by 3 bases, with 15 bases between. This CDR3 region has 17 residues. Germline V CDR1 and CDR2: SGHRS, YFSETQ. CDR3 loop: CASSFQDFKDGANVLTF. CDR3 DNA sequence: TGCGCCAGCAGCTTCCAAGATTTTAAGGATGGGGCCAACGTCCTGACTTTC.

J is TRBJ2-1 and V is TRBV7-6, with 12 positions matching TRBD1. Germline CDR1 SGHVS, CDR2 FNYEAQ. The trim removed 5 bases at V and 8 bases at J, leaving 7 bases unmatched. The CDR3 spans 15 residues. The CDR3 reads CASSGDRGLIYEQFF. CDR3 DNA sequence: TGTGCCAGCAGCGGGGACAGGGGGCTAATTTATGAGCAGTTCTTC.

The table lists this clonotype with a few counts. CDR3 nucleotides: TGTGCCAGCGGCGAGAGTGGGGTAGAGACCCAGTACTTC. Translated: CASGESGVETQYF. V gene TRBV27 combines with J gene TRBJ2-5; no reliable D call. There are 13 residues in the CDR3. V was cut by 8 bases and J by 4 bases, with 14 bases left in between. Germline CDR1 MNHEY, CDR2 SMNVEV (reference sequence).

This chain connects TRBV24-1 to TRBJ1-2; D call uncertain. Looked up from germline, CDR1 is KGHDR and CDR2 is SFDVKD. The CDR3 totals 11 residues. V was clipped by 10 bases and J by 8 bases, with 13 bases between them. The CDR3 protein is CATRDREGYTF. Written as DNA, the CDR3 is TGTGCCACAAGAGACCGGGAAGGCTACACCTTC.

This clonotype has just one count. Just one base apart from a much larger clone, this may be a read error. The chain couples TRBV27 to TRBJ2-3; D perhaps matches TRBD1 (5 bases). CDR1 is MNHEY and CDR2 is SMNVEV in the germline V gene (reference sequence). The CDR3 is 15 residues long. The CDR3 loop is CANSFGTGWADTQYF. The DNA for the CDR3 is TGTGCCAACAGTTTTGGAACAGGCTGGGCAGATACGCAGTATTTT.